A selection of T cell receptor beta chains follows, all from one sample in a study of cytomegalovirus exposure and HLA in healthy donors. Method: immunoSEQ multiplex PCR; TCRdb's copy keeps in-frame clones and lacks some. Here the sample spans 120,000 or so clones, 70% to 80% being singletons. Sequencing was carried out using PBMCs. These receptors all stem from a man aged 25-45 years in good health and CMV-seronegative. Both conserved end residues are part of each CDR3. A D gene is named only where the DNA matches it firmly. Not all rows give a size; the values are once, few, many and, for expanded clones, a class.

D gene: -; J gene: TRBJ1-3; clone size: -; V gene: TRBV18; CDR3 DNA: TGTGCCAGCTCACCATTGGACAGCTCTGGAAACACCATATATTTT; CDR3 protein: CASSPLDSSGNTIYF
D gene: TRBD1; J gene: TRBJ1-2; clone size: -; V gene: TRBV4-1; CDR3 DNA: TGCGCCAGCAGCCAAGTTACCGAGGACAGGGGCAACTATGGCTACACCTTC; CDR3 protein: CASSQVTEDRGNYGYTF
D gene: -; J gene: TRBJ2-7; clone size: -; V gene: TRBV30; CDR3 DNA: TGTGCCTGGAGTGTAGCGGCCTACGAGCAGTACTTC; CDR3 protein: CAWSVAAYEQYF
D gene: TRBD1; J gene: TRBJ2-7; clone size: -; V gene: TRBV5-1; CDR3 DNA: TGCGCCAGCAGCTTGGCCTATGGACAGGGGTTCTACGAGCAGTACTTC; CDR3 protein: CASSLAYGQGFYEQYF
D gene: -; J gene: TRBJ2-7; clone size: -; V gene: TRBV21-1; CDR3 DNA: TGTGCCAGCAGCAAAGACACGGCCGGTACTACCTACGAGCAGTACTTC; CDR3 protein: CASSKDTAGTTYEQYF
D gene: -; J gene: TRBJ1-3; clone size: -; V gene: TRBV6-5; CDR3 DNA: TGTGCCAGCAGAGGACAGACCTCTGGAAACACCATATATTTT; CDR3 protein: CASRGQTSGNTIYF
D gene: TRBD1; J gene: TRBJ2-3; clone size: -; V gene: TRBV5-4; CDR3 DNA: TGTGCCAGCAGCCGACCCGACAGGGGCAGCACAGATACGCAGTATTTT; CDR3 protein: CASSRPDRGSTDTQYF
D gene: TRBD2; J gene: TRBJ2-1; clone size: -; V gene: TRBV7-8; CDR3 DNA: TGTGCCAGCAGCTCCCCCGGGACTAGCGGATACAATGAGCAGTTCTTC; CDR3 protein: CASSSPGTSGYNEQFF
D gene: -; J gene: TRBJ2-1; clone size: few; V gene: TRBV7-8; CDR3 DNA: TGTGCCAGCAGCTTACAACGGTCCAACAATGAGCAGTTCTTC; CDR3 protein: CASSLQRSNNEQFF
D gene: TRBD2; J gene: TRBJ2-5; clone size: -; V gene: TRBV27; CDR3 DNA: TGTGCCAGCGGTTCCCGGACTAGCGGGAGAAGGGAGACCCAGTACTTC; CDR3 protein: CASGSRTSGRRETQYF
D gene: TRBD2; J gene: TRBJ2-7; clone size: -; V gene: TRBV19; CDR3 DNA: TGTGCCAGAGCCGGGACTAGCGGGGGCCAGAGCTCCTACGAGCAGTACTTC; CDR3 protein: CARAGTSGGQSSYEQYF
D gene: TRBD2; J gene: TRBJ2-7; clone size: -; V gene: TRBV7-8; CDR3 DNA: TGTGCCAGCAGCCCAAGGACTAGCGGGATTAACCCTACCTACGAGCAGTACTTC; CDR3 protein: CASSPRTSGINPTYEQYF
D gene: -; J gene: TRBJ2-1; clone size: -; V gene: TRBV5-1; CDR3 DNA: TGCGCCAGCAGCTTTACAGACAATGAGCAGTTCTTC; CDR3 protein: CASSFTDNEQFF
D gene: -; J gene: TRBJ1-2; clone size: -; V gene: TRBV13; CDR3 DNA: TGTGCCAGCAGCTTTCCCAGGGACCGACGGGACACTAACTATGGCTACACCTTC; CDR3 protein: CASSFPRDRRDTNYGYTF
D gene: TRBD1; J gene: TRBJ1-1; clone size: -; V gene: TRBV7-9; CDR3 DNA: TGTGCCAGCAGCCGTACCGGGACAGGGGGCACTGAAGCTTTCTTT; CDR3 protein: CASSRTGTGGTEAFF
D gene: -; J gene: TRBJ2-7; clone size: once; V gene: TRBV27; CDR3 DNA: TGTGCCAGCAGTTCCTTCTACGAGCAGTACTTC; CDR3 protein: CASSSFYEQYF
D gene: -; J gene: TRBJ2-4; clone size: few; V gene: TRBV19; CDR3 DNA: TGTGCCAGTAGTATCCCCCTAATGGGAGAAAACATTCAGTACTTC; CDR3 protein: CASSIPLMGENIQYF
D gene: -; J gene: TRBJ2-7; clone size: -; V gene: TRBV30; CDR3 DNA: TGTGCCTGGATTCGTCCCGGACTCATAGCCTACGAGCAGTACTTC; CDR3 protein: CAWIRPGLIAYEQYF
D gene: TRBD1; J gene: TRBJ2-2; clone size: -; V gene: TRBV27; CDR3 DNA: TGTGCCAGCAGACTCCGGGACAGGGGATTTACCGGGGAGCTGTTTTTT; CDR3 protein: CASRLRDRGFTGELFF
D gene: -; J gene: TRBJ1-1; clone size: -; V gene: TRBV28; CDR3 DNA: TGTGCCAGCAGAGTGGGGGCGTACACTGAAGCTTTCTTT; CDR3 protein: CASRVGAYTEAFF
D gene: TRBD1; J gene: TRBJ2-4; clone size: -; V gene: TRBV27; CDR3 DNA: TGTGCCAGCACCTGGACAGGGGGTTTCAAAAACATTCAGTACTTC; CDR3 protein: CASTWTGGFKNIQYF
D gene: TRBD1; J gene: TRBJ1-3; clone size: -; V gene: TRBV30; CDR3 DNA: TGTGCCTGGGGGACAGGGAGCTCTGGAAACACCATATATTTT; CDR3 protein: CAWGTGSSGNTIYF
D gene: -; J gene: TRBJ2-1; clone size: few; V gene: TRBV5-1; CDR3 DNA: TGCGCCAGCAGCTTAGATTGGACAGCGAGTTACAATGAGCAGTTCTTC; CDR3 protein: CASSLDWTASYNEQFF
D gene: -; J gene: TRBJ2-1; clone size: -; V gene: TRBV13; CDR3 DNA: TGTGCCAGCAGCTTAGGTTATGGGCGGGGGCCCAATGAGCAGTTCTTC; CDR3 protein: CASSLGYGRGPNEQFF
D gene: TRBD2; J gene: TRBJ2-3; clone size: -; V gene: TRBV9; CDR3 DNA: TGTGCCAGCAGCGTAGCCGCTATAGCGGGGGGTGGCACAGATACGCAGTATTTT; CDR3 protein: CASSVAAIAGGGTDTQYF
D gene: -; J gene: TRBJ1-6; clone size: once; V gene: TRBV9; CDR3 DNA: TGTGCCAGCAGCCCCAGGACAGTGGAATATAATTCACCCCTCCACTTT; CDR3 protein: CASSPRTVEYNSPLHF
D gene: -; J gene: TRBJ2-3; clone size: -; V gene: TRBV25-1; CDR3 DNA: TGTGCCAGCAGTGAAATGAGAGGAACAGATACGCAGTATTTT; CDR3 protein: CASSEMRGTDTQYF
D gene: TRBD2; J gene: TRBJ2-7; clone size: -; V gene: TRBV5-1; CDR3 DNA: TGCGCCAGCGCTAAAGCGGGAGGGTATGACGAGCAGTACTTC; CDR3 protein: CASAKAGGYDEQYF
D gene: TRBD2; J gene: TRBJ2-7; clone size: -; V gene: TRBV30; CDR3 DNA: TGTGCCTGGAGTGGGGTAGCGGGAGTTACCCTCTACGAGCAGTACTTC; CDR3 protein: CAWSGVAGVTLYEQYF
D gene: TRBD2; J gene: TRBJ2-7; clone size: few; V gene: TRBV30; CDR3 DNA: TGTGCCTGGAGTCCTAGGGTAGCGGGAGCCCACGAGCAGTACTTC; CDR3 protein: CAWSPRVAGAHEQYF
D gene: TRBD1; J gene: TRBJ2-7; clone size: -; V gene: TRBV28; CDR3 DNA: TGTGCCAGCAGTTTATACGGGGACAGTTTTGATCGGTACTTC; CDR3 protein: CASSLYGDSFDRYF
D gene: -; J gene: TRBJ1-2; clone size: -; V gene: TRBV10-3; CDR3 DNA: TGTGCCATCAGTGTTCAGGAAAACTATGGCTACACCTTC; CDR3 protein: CAISVQENYGYTF
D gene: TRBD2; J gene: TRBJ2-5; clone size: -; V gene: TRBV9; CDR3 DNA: TGTGCCAGCAGCGGTGTAGCGGGGGGCTACCAAGAGACCCAGTACTTC; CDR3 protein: CASSGVAGGYQETQYF
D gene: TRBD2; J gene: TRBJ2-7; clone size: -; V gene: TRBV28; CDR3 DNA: TGTGCCAGCAGTTCCCCCACTAGCGGCAACTACGAGCAGTACTTC; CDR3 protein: CASSSPTSGNYEQYF
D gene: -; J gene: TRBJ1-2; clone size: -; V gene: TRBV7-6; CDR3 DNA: TGTGCCAGCTCTACAGGGTTTACTTCAGGTGGCTACACCTTC; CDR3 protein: CASSTGFTSGGYTF
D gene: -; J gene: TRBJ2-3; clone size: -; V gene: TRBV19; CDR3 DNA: TGTGCCAGTAGGCGGGACTTAAGCACAGATACGCAGTATTTT; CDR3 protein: CASRRDLSTDTQYF